These T cell receptor beta chains were read from a single sample in a study of T cells in Graves' hyperthyroidism and ophthalmopathy. TCRdb re-called the multiplex PCR reads through MiXCR, storing one row per CDR3 protein. The sample carries roughly 740,000 distinct CDR3 sequences, about 16% recorded once. Sequences were obtained from blood. The receptor set was obtained from a man aged 18-30 years with Graves' hyperthyroidism. Both conserved end residues are part of each CDR3. The D gene is left open where the match is weak. For some rows the clone size is stated as once, few or many, or as a class when expanded; others skip it.

TRBD1	TRBV29-1	once	TRBJ2-7	TGCAGCGCTGGGACAGGGGAAGAGAACGAGCAGTACTTC	CSAGTGEENEQYF
.	TRBV2	many	TRBJ2-7	TGTGCCAGCAGGGATCTAAGGGGTGGCTACGAGCAGTACTTC	CASRDLRGGYEQYF
TRBD2	TRBV19	few	TRBJ2-3	TGTGCCAGTAGTACCGGACTAGCGGGAGGGGCAGATACGCAGTATTTT	CASSTGLAGGADTQYF
.	TRBV6-2/TRBV6-3	many	TRBJ2-5	TGTGCCAGCAGTTACAAGGGGGGGGAGACCCAGTACTTC	CASSYKGGETQYF
.	TRBV2	.	TRBJ1-5	TGTGCCAGCACCGTGGGTAGGGTTGGTCAGCCCCAGCATTTT	CASTVGRVGQPQHF
.	TRBV5-1	.	TRBJ2-7	TGCGCTCACGTTCCCAAATCCTCCTACGAGCAGTACTTC	CAHVPKSSYEQYF
TRBD2	TRBV28	many	TRBJ2-1	TGTGCCAGCAGTTTTCGTAGCGGGAGGCCCCCGTTATCGTTCTTC	CASSFRSGRPPLSFF
.	TRBV28	.	TRBJ2-7	TGTGCCAGCAGTTTGCCAGCGGTGGGCGTATACAACGAGCAGTACTTC	CASSLPAVGVYNEQYF
.	TRBV3-1	few	TRBJ1-4	TGTGCCAGCAGCCAATCCGAAAAACTGTTTTTT	CASSQSEKLFF
TRBD1	TRBV7-9	many	TRBJ2-7	TGTGCCAGCAACCCCCCGGACAGGGGATTCTACGAGCAGTACTTC	CASNPPDRGFYEQYF
TRBD2	TRBV27	many	TRBJ2-1	TGTGCCAGCAGTTTCGTTGGGACTAGCCATAGCAATGAGCAGTTCTTC	CASSFVGTSHSNEQFF
.	TRBV28	few	TRBJ1-1	TGTGCCAGCAGTATATCCCACACTGAAGCTTTCTTT	CASSISHTEAFF
.	TRBV27	.	TRBJ1-5	TGTGCCAGCAGTATCGACTCCGGGGGGGGGAGCAATCAGCCCCAGCATTTT	CASSIDSGGGSNQPQHF
.	TRBV20-1	few	TRBJ2-3	TGCTCCCGGTTAGCACACGGCGATACGCAGTATTTT	CSRLAHGDTQYF
.	TRBV28	few	TRBJ2-5	TGTGCCAGCAGTTTAGCGGGCGGGGTAGGGAGTCTAGAGACCCAGTACTTC	CASSLAGGVGSLETQYF
.	TRBV9	.	TRBJ1-1	TGTGCCAGCAGCGTGGGGGGCGCGATTGGCTCGAACACTGAAGCTTCCTTT	CASSVGGAIGSNTEASF
.	TRBV12-3/TRBV12-4	.	TRBJ2-7	TGTGCCAGCGCCACAGAAAGGGACGAGCAGTACTTC	CASATERDEQYF
.	TRBV15	few	TRBJ2-1	TGTGCCACCAGCAGGGATCTGGGGTTTCAGTTCTTC	CATSRDLGFQFF
.	TRBV12-3/TRBV12-4	many	TRBJ1-5	TGTGCCAGCAGTGGACAGAATAGCAATCAGCCCCAGCATTTT	CASSGQNSNQPQHF
.	TRBV11-1	many	TRBJ2-5	TGTGCCAGCAGCTTTTCCCCGGTCCTCGGAGAGACCCAGTACTTC	CASSFSPVLGETQYF
.	TRBV5-8	.	TRBJ1-3	TGTGCCAGCAGCCCCCGGGACCTCAGTTCTGGAAACACCATATATTTT	CASSPRDLSSGNTIYF
.	TRBV28	few	TRBJ2-5	TGTGCCAGCAGTTTATCGAGCGGGCTTGGGAAGACCCAGTACTTC	CASSLSSGLGKTQYF
.	TRBV25-1	.	TRBJ1-1	TGTGCCAGCATCCTGGGAGATGAAGCTTTCTTT	CASILGDEAFF
.	TRBV5-8	few	TRBJ2-5	TGTGCCAGCAGCTTCCGGGATATCCTTCAGGGGACCCAGTACTTC	CASSFRDILQGTQYF
TRBD1	TRBV7-9	few	TRBJ1-4	TGTGCCAGCAGCTCAGGGGGCGGAGGTAATGAAAAACTGTTTTTT	CASSSGGGGNEKLFF
.	TRBV20-1	few	TRBJ2-3	TGCAGTGCCTCCCAAGATACGCAGTATTTT	CSASQDTQYF
.	TRBV28	few	TRBJ2-3	TGTGCCAGCAGCTCCTACAGGGAAGATACGCAGTATTTT	CASSSYREDTQYF
TRBD1	TRBV20-1	many	TRBJ2-7	TGCAGTGCTAGGAGACAGGGGAACTACGAGCAGTACTTC	CSARRQGNYEQYF
.	TRBV25-1	.	TRBJ2-1	TGTGCCAGCAGTGAAATGGGCGGGAATGAGCAGTTCTTC	CASSEMGGNEQFF
.	TRBV20-1	many	TRBJ1-5	TGCAGTGCTAGAGACCAGGGGACGCAGCCCCAGCATTTT	CSARDQGTQPQHF
.	TRBV7-9	.	TRBJ2-1	TGTGCCAGCAGCCAGGAGGGGGTGTGGGATGAGCAGTTCTTC	CASSQEGVWDEQFF
.	TRBV7-9	.	TRBJ2-5	TGTGCCAGCAGCTTGGATGTCCGGGAGACCCAGTACTTC	CASSLDVRETQYF
TRBD2	TRBV15	many	TRBJ2-1	TGTGCCACCAGCAGAGTGACTAGCGAGTCCTACAATGAGCAGTTCTTC	CATSRVTSESYNEQFF
.	TRBV7-2	many	TRBJ2-3	TGTGCCAGCGGGGCGCGCACAGATACGCAGTATTTT	CASGARTDTQYF
.	TRBV18	many	TRBJ1-3	TGTGCCAGCTCACCTGGACGGGCCTCTGGAAACACCATATATTTT	CASSPGRASGNTIYF
.	TRBV5-1	few	TRBJ1-1	TGCGCCAGCAGCTTGGTTGGCAGGGGAAGCGCTGAAGCTTTCTTT	CASSLVGRGSAEAFF
TRBD2	TRBV20-1	.	TRBJ2-7	TGCAGTGCTAGCCGGACTAGCGGGGGTTACGAGCAGTACTTC	CSASRTSGGYEQYF
.	TRBV5-1	.	TRBJ2-1	TGCGCCAGCAGCTTGGAAGGGGGGACCTACAATGAGCAGTTCTTC	CASSLEGGTYNEQFF
TRBD2	TRBV10-3	many	TRBJ2-7	TGTGCCATCAGTGAAAGTCTAGGGACTAGCAGCGACGAGCAGTACTTC	CAISESLGTSSDEQYF
TRBD2	TRBV2	many	TRBJ2-7	TGTGCCAGCCGGGGGGGCGCAGGCTACGAGCAGTACTTC	CASRGGAGYEQYF
.	TRBV27	many	TRBJ2-7	TGTGCCAGCAGTCTTCTCCCTAGCTCCTACGAGCAGTACTTC	CASSLLPSSYEQYF
.	TRBV19	.	TRBJ1-4	TGTGCCAGTAGCCAGACGAGGGCAGAAAAACTGTTTTTT	CASSQTRAEKLFF
.	TRBV7-9	.	TRBJ1-5	TGTGCCAGCAGCTTAGAGGGGCCGAGTCAGCCCCAGCATTTT	CASSLEGPSQPQHF
.	TRBV12-3/TRBV12-4	many	TRBJ1-2	TGTGCCAGCAGTTTTTCAACAGCGTATGGTGGCTACACCTTC	CASSFSTAYGGYTF
.	TRBV6-2/TRBV6-3	.	TRBJ2-7	TGTGCCAGCACCAGAGGGGGGGGGAGCTCCGAGCAGTACTTC	CASTRGGGSSEQYF
.	TRBV12-3/TRBV12-4	.	TRBJ2-4	TGTGCCAGCAGCCTCAGGAGACTAGCCAAAAACATTCAGTACTTC	CASSLRRLAKNIQYF
TRBD1	TRBV18	.	TRBJ2-5	TGTGCCAGCTCACCAAACCTATTGACAGGGGACTTGGAGACCCAGTACTTC	CASSPNLLTGDLETQYF
TRBD2	TRBV6-1	few	TRBJ2-5	TGTGCCAGCACCCCGGGACTAGCTTGGGAGACCCAGTACTTC	CASTPGLAWETQYF
.	TRBV6-2/TRBV6-3	.	TRBJ1-5	TGTGCCAGCAGCAAACCGGTGGGATCGGCCCAGCATTTT	CASSKPVGSAQHF
.	TRBV7-8	few	TRBJ1-4	TGTGCCAGCAGCTTACAACACCGGACTAATGAAAAACTGTTTTTT	CASSLQHRTNEKLFF
.	TRBV7-9	few	TRBJ2-3	TGTGCCAGCAGCCCGGGCGACACAAGCACAGATACGCAGTATTTT	CASSPGDTSTDTQYF
TRBD1	TRBV7-2	.	TRBJ2-1	TGTGCCAGCAGCTCCCGGGACAGGGGGTCGTATGAGCAGTTCTTC	CASSSRDRGSYEQFF
.	TRBV19	few	TRBJ1-2	TGTGCCAGTAGTCAAGACAGGATTTCCTATGGCTACACCTTC	CASSQDRISYGYTF
.	TRBV9	.	TRBJ2-4	TGTGCCAGCAGCGTAGGTCGGACTTGGGGCTCCAAAAACATTCAGTACTTC	CASSVGRTWGSKNIQYF
.	TRBV28	many	TRBJ2-3	TGTGCCAGCAGTTTCCCCTCTTCTAGCACAGATACGCAGTATTTT	CASSFPSSSTDTQYF
.	TRBV7-9	many	TRBJ2-3	TGTGCCAGCAGCTTAGGAGACAGCACAGATACGCAGTATTTT	CASSLGDSTDTQYF
.	TRBV19	.	TRBJ1-2	TGTGCCAGTAGTATAGGCGTTATTCCTAAAACCTTC	CASSIGVIPKTF
.	TRBV12-3/TRBV12-4	few	TRBJ2-7	TGTGCCAGCAGCCCTAGTGGGGTAGGCGAGCAGTACTTC	CASSPSGVGEQYF